One sample yielded the 16 T cell receptor beta chains listed below, sequenced in a study of cytomegalovirus exposure and HLA in healthy donors. PCR involved 60 Vbeta and 13 Jbeta primers. Sequencing used immunoSEQ multiplex PCR; TCRdb keeps in-frame clones, though not all of them. The sample records 150,000 to 200,000 clones, roughly two thirds being singletons. Specimen: PBMCs. The receptor set was obtained from a young woman in good health and CMV-seropositive.

The V call is TRBV5-1, the J call TRBJ1-6, with D uncertain. The length of the CDR3 is 11 residues. Germline V lookup: CDR1 SGHRS, CDR2 YFSETQ. V was pared by 5 bases and J by 14 bases, with 11 bases between. The CDR3 spells CASSERGTLHF. As DNA, the CDR3 is TGCGCCAGCAGTGAGCGGGGAACCCTCCACTTT.

The CDR3 DNA is TGTGCCAGCAACCTTCGGGGCGGGGGGCGCCCCTACGAGCAGTACTTC. Translating gives CASNLRGGGRPYEQYF. The chain carries TRBV28 and TRBJ2-7; 8 nucleotides align to TRBD2. The junction had 13 bases not matched to a gene; V was cut back by 7 bases and J by 2 bases. CDR3 length: 16 amino acids. Germline-derived CDR1 and CDR2 are MDHEN and SYDVKM.

A word on this clone: An end of the junction differs from the germline gene, which may be a read error. V and J are TRBV27 and TRBJ2-1; TRBD2 agrees at 16 bases. This CDR3 region has 19 residues. Germline CDR1 and CDR2: MNHEY and SMNVEV (reference sequence). The CDR3 loop reads CASSLYGTSGRGAYTEQFF. For the CDR3, the DNA is TGTGCCAGCAGTTTATATGGGACTAGCGGGAGGGGGGCCTACACTGAGCAGTTCTTC.

This clone was seen only a few times. The rearrangement uses TRBV19 and TRBJ2-5; TRBD1 agrees at 9 bases. The DNA matches TRBJ2-7 better at its end, which makes the J call doubtful. This CDR3 comprises 15 residues. Germline assignment: CDR1 LNHDA and CDR2 SQIVND (reference sequence). CDR3 loop: CASSVTGTGTYEQYF. The CDR3 DNA is TGTGCCAGTAGTGTGACCGGGACAGGGACCTACGAGCAGTACTTC.

V and J are TRBV7-9 and TRBJ1-4; D is perhaps TRBD1 (6 bases). This CDR3 spans 17 amino acids. Germline V gives CDR1 SEHNR, CDR2 FQNEAQ (reference sequence). The V and J ends lost 1 base and 2 bases respectively, with 14 bases between them. The CDR3 DNA is TGTGCCAGCAGCTTAGGAACAGGGAGTGGGACTAATGAAAAACTGTTTTTT. Translating it yields CASSLGTGSGTNEKLFF.

The rearrangement links TRBV28 to TRBJ2-1; TRBD2 matches 10 bases. The V segment lost 2 bases and the J segment 7 bases; nucleotides outside the gene matches: 5. The CDR3 totals 15 residues. Germline V gene lookup returns CDR1 MDHEN and CDR2 SYDVKM. The CDR3 DNA is TGTGCCAGCAGTTTACGGGCTAGCGGGAGTAATGAGCAGTTCTTC. As protein: CASSLRASGSNEQFF.

The CDR3 region is CAWSVRPQGGRGQYF. The DNA of the CDR3 is TGTGCCTGGAGTGTACGCCCCCAGGGAGGAAGGGGGCAGTACTTC. This chain links TRBV30 with TRBJ2-7; possibly TRBD2 for D (6 bases). The CDR3 consists of 15 residues. Trimming removed 0 bases at V and 9 bases at J, with 21 bases between. CDR1 and CDR2 (germline): GTSNPN, SVGIG (reference sequence).

The chain uses TRBV7-6 and TRBJ2-3; D is possibly TRBD1 (5 bases). Germline V gene lookup returns CDR1 SGHVS and CDR2 FNYEAQ. This CDR3 has 15 amino acids. V dropped 6 bases and J dropped 2 bases, with 15 bases sitting between them. This CDR3 reads CASSYSTGFTDTQYF. The CDR3 bases are TGTGCCAGCAGTTACAGCACAGGTTTCACAGATACGCAGTATTTT.

The J gene is TRBJ1-2, the V gene TRBV5-1; a possible D gene is TRBD1 (5 bases). Germline CDR1 reads SGHRS; CDR2 reads YFSETQ. V shed 2 bases and J shed 8 bases, with 10 bases lying between them. The CDR3 totals 12 residues. CDR3 loop: CASSFQGIGYTF. CDR3 in DNA: TGCGCCAGCAGCTTTCAGGGAATAGGCTACACCTTC.

The chain couples TRBV6-5 to TRBJ2-5, with D uncertain. The end of the DNA aligns better with TRBJ2-7, so the J call may be wrong. CDR3 length: 14 amino acids. Germline values: CDR1 MNHEY, CDR2 SVGAGI. The CDR3 is CASSYAYYSYEQYF. In DNA, the CDR3 is TGTGCCAGCAGTTACGCGTACTATTCCTACGAGCAGTACTTC.

A single count supports this clone. V gene TRBV5-1 combines with J gene TRBJ1-3; 7 positions match TRBD1. The CDR3 is 14 residues long. Germline values: CDR1 SGHRS, CDR2 YFSETQ. The V gene end was trimmed by 5 bases and the J gene end by 4 bases; junction bases not matched to a gene: 6. The DNA of the CDR3 is TGCGCCAGCAGTACACAGGGGTACGGAAACACCATATATTTT. The encoded protein is CASSTQGYGNTIYF.

The rearrangement joins TRBV19 to TRBJ2-1; D gene ambiguous. The CDR3 totals 13 residues. V was cut by 4 bases and J by 4 bases, with 8 bases left in between. Per the germline V gene, CDR1 is LNHDA and CDR2 is SQIVND (reference sequence). The DNA for the CDR3 is TGTGCCAGTAGTAGGTTGGAGTACAATGAGCAGTTCTTC. This translates into CASSRLEYNEQFF.

The chain's CDR3 is CASSPGTSANEQFF. The CDR3 DNA reads as TGTGCCAGCAGTCCCGGGACTAGCGCCAATGAGCAGTTCTTC. This chain uses TRBV7-9 with TRBJ2-1; 10 nucleotides agree with TRBD2. The CDR3 is made up of 14 amino acids. V gave up 6 bases and J gave up 6 bases; unmatched junction bases: 5. Germline lookup yields CDR1 SEHNR and CDR2 FQNEAQ (reference sequence).

There are a few counts of this clone. The chain has TRBV7-3 and TRBJ2-1, with 14 bases matching TRBD2. The CDR3 sequence is 18 residues long. The V segment lost 2 bases and the J segment 6 bases; nucleotides outside the gene matches: 9. Germline CDR1 and CDR2: SGHTA and FQGTGA. CDR3 region: CASSLGGLAGASVNEQFF. For the CDR3, the DNA is TGTGCCAGCAGCTTAGGGGGACTAGCGGGAGCCAGCGTCAATGAGCAGTTCTTC. The whole variable domain, filled in from reference TRBV7-3 and TRBJ2-1, reads GAGVSQTPSNKVTEKGKYVELRCDPISGHTALYWYRQSLGQGPEFLIYFQGTGAADDSGLPNDRFFAVRPEGSVSTLKIQRTERGDSAVYLCASSLGGLAGASVNEQFFGPGTRLTVL.

The CDR3 is CASSVLQGRGTYEQYF. The CDR3 nucleotides are TGTGCCAGCAGTGTGCTACAGGGGAGAGGGACCTACGAGCAGTACTTC. The V and J genes are TRBV2 and TRBJ2-7; TRBD1 agrees at 7 bases. The CDR3 sequence is 16 residues long. Germline V gene sequence: CDR1 SNHLY, CDR2 FYNNEI. The trim removed 4 bases at V and 2 bases at J, leaving 11 bases unmatched.

The CDR3 DNA follows: TGTGCCAGCAGCCAAAAGAAAGGAGGACAGGCCTACTCTGGGGCCAACGTCCTGACTTTC. This sequence encodes CASSQKKGGQAYSGANVLTF. V and J are TRBV4-2 and TRBJ2-6; 7 nucleotides line up with TRBD1. Germline CDR1 is LGHNA and CDR2 is YNFKEQ. With V trimmed by 2 bases and J by 0 bases, 13 bases remained unmatched. The CDR3 extends over 20 amino acids.